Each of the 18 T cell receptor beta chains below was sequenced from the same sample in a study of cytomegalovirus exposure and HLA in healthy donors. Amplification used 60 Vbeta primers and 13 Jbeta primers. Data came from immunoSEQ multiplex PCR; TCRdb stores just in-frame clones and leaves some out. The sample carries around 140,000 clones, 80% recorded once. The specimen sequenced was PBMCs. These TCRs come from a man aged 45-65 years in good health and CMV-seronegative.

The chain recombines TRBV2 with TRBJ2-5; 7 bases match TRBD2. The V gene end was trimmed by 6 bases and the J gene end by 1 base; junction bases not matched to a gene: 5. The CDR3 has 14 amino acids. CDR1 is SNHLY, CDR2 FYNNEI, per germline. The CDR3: CASRDLAVQETQYF. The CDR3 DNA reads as TGTGCCAGCAGGGATCTAGCGGTCCAAGAGACCCAGTACTTC.

CDR3 protein: CASSLHRDLEAFF. The DNA of the CDR3 is TGCGCCAGCAGCCTTCACAGGGACCTTGAAGCTTTCTTT. V and J are TRBV4-1 and TRBJ1-1; D might be TRBD1 (6 bases). Trimming took off 4 bases at V and 7 bases at J, with 13 bases between the two ends. Germline V gene lookup returns CDR1 MGHRA and CDR2 YSYEKL. This CDR3 comprises 13 residues.

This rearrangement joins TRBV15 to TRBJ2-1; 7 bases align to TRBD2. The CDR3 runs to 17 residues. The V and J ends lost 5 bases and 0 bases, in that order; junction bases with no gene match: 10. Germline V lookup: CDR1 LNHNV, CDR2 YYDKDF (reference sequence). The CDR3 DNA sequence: TGTGCCACCAGCGCATGGGGGGGGATTAGCTCCTACAATGAGCAGTTCTTC. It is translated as CATSAWGGISSYNEQFF. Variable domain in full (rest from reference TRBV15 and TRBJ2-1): DAMVIQNPRYQVTQFGKPVTLSCSQTLNHNVMYWYQQKSSQAPKLLFHYYDKDFNNEADTPDNFQSRRPNTSFCFLDIRSPGLGDTAMYLCATSAWGGISSYNEQFFGPGTRLTVL.

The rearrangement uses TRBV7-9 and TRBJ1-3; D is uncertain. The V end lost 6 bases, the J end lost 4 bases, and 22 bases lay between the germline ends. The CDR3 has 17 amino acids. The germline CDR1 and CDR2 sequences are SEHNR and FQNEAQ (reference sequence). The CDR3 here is CASSFREQSASGNTIYF. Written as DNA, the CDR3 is TGTGCCAGCAGTTTCCGGGAACAGTCAGCCTCGGGAAACACCATATATTTT.

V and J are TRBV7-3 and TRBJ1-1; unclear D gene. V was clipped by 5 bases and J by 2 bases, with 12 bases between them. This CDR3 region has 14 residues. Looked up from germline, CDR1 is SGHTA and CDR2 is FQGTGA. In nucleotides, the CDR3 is TGTGCCAGCAGCCCGAGCCCCGTAAACACTGAAGCTTTCTTT. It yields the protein CASSPSPVNTEAFF.

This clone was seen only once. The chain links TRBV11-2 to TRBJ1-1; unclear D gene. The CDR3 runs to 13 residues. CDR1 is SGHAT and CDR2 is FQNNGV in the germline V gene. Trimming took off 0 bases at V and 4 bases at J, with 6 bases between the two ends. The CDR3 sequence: CASSLELSTEAFF. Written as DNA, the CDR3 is TGTGCCAGCAGCTTAGAGCTGAGCACTGAAGCTTTCTTT.

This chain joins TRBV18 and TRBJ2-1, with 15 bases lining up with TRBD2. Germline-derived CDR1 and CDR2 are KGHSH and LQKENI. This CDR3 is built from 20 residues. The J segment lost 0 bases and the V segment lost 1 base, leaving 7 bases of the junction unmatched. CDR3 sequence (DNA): TGTGCCAGCTCACCACGGGGACTAGCGGGAGGTTCCAGCTCCTACAATGAGCAGTTCTTC. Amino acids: CASSPRGLAGGSSSYNEQFF. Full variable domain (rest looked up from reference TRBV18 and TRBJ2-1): NAGVMQNPRHLVRRRGQEARLRCSPMKGHSHVYWYRQLPEEGLKFMVYLQKENIIDESGMPKERFSAEFPKEGPSILRIQQVVRGDSAAYFCASSPRGLAGGSSSYNEQFFGPGTRLTVL.

The CDR3 DNA sequence: TGCAGCGTTGAAGTGGCAGGGAGGGAGCAGTACTTC. This encodes CSVEVAGREQYF. The J gene is TRBJ2-7, the V gene TRBV29-1, with a possible D match to TRBD2 (6 bases). The CDR3 is 12 amino acids. From germline, CDR1 is SQVTM and CDR2 ANQGSEA. V lost 1 base, J lost 7 bases, and 11 bases lay in between.

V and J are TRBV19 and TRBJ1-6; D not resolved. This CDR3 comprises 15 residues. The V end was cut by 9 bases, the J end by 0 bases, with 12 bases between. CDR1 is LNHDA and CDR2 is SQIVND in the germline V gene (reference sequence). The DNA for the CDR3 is TGTGCCAGCACGGACTCGTCCTCCTATAATTCACCCCTCCACTTT. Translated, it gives CASTDSSSYNSPLHF.

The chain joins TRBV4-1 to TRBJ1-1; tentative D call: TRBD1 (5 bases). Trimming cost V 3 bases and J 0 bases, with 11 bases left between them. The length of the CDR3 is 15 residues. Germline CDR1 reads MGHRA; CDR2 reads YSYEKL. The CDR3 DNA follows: TGCGCCAGCAGCCACCGACAGACTTTGAACACTGAAGCTTTCTTT. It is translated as CASSHRQTLNTEAFF.

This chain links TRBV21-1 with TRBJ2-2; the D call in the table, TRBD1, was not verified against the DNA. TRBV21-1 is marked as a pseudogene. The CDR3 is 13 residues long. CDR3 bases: TGTGCCAGCCCCAACCGCAGGGCCGGGGAGCTGTTTTTT. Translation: CASPNRRAGELFF.

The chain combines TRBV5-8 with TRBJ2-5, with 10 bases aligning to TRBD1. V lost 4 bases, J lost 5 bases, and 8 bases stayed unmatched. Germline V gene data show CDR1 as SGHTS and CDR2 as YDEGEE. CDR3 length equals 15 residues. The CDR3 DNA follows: TGTGCCAGCAGCGGCCGGGACAGGGGATTTGAGACCCAGTACTTC. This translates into CASSGRDRGFETQYF. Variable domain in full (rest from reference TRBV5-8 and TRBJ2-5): EAGVTQSPTHLIKTRGQQATLRCSPISGHTSVYWYQQALGLGLQFLLWYDEGEERNRGNFPPRFSGRQFPNYSSELNVNALELEDSALYLCASSGRDRGFETQYFGPGTRLLVL.

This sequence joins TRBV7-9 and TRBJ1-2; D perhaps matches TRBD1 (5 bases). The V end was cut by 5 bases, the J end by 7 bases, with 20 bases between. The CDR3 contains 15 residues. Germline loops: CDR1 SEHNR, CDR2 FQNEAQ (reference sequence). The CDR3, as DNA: TGTGCCAGCAGCGTAGACCCCAGGGATCTGGGTGGCTACACCTTC. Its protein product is CASSVDPRDLGGYTF. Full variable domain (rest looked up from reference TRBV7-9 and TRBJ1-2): DTGVSQNPRHKITKRGQNVTFRCDPISEHNRLYWYRQTLGQGPEFLTYFQNEAQLEKSRLLSDRFSAERPKGSFSTLEIQRTEQGDSAMYLCASSVDPRDLGGYTFGSGTRLTVV.

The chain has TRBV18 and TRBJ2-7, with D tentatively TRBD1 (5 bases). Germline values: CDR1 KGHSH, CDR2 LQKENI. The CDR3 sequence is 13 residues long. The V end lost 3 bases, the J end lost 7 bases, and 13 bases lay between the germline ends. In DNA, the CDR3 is TGTGCCAGCTCACCCTTAACAAAGGGGGAGCAGTACTTC. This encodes CASSPLTKGEQYF.

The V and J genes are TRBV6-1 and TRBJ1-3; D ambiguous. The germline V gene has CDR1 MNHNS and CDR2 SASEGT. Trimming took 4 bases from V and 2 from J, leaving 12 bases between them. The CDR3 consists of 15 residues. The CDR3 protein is CASSAVRVPGNTIYF. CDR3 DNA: TGTGCCAGCAGTGCCGTCCGGGTCCCTGGAAACACCATATATTTT.

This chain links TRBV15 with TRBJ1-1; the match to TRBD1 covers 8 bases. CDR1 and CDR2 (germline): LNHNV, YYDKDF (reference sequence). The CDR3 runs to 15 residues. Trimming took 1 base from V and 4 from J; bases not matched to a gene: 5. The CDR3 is CATSRALGQGTEAFF. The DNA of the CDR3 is TGTGCCACCAGCAGAGCCTTAGGACAGGGCACTGAAGCTTTCTTT.

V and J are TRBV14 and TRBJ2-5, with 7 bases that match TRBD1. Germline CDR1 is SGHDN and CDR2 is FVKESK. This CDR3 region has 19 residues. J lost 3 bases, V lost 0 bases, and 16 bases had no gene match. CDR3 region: CASSQEAFGAGGFKETQYF. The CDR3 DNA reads TGTGCCAGCAGCCAAGAAGCTTTCGGGGCAGGGGGTTTTAAAGAGACCCAGTACTTC.

The CDR3 spells CASSRNRAGELFF. CDR3 coding DNA: TGTGCCAGTAGCCGAAACAGGGCCGGGGAGCTGTTTTTT. The V and J genes are TRBV19 and TRBJ2-2; perhaps TRBD1 as D (6 bases). The CDR3 totals 13 residues. The germline V and J ends were trimmed by 6 bases and 6 bases, with 11 bases remaining between them. Germline V gene data show CDR1 as LNHDA and CDR2 as SQIVND (reference sequence).